One sample yielded the 25 T cell receptor beta chains listed below, sequenced in a study of Ad26.COV2.S vaccination and SARS-CoV-2 variants. The treatment here: some 20 received Ad26.COV2.S at low or high dose, single or two shots; 5 received placebo; per-sample allocation not given. Sampling took place 63 days after the first vaccine or placebo injection. Clones were read by immunoSEQ multiplex PCR, and TCRdb kept only the in-frame ones, dropping some. The sample shows roughly 390,000 clones, 88% of them seen only once. The source material was peripheral blood, sampled in a trial of Ad26.COV2.S vaccine versus placebo. The source of these receptors is a person aged 18-65 years who received the Ad26.COV2.S COVID-19 vaccine or a placebo.

This sequence joins TRBV2 and TRBJ2-7; D possibly corresponds to TRBD1 (6 bases). The CDR3 extends over 14 amino acids. Trimming cost V 5 bases and J 5 bases, with 16 bases left between them. Germline CDR1 is SNHLY and CDR2 is FYNNEI. The CDR3 sequence is CASSKDGQHHEQYF. CDR3 bases: TGTGCCAGCAGTAAGGATGGACAGCACCACGAGCAGTACTTC.

The chain has TRBV5-6 and TRBJ1-2; D unclear. The CDR3 loop spans 12 amino acids. V shed 0 bases and J shed 4 bases, with 4 bases lying between them. The germline V gene encodes CDR1 SGHDT and CDR2 YYEEEE. Here the CDR3 DNA reads TGTGCCAGCAGCTTGGGCAGCTATGGCTACACCTTC. Its protein product is CASSLGSYGYTF.

The J gene is TRBJ1-2, the V gene TRBV25-1; no clear D gene. CDR1 is MGHDK and CDR2 is SYGVNS in the germline V gene. Trimming took 1 base from V and 8 from J, leaving 14 bases between them. The CDR3 loop spans 14 amino acids. The CDR3 DNA follows: TGTGCCAGCAGTGAATGGCGGGAGCTGGGGGGCTACACCTTC. The encoded protein is CASSEWRELGGYTF.

The chain recombines TRBV9 with TRBJ1-2, with 11 bases fitting TRBD1. Germline loops: CDR1 SGDLS, CDR2 YYNGEE. This CDR3 spans 16 amino acids. Germline trimming cut 3 bases from V and 4 bases from J; bases unmatched to any gene: 8. As DNA, the CDR3 is TGTGCCAGCAGCGCTAGACATGGGACAGGGGGCTATGGCTACACCTTC. Encoded protein: CASSARHGTGGYGYTF.

This rearrangement joins TRBV30 to TRBJ2-1; 7 nucleotides line up with TRBD1. The CDR3 covers 14 residues. The J segment lost 10 bases and the V segment lost 5 bases, leaving 14 bases of the junction unmatched. Per the germline V gene, CDR1 is GTSNPN and CDR2 is SVGIG (reference sequence). This chain's CDR3 is CAWSPGGPRIEQFF. The CDR3 nucleotides are TGTGCCTGGTCTCCAGGGGGACCTAGGATCGAGCAGTTCTTC.

The genes are TRBV6-5 and TRBJ2-2, with D tentatively TRBD1 or TRBD2 (5 bases each). Germline CDR1 is MNHEY and CDR2 is SVGAGI. This CDR3 has 14 amino acids. V was trimmed by 8 bases and J by 2 bases, leaving 12 bases between them. In nucleotides, the CDR3 is TGTGCCAGCGAAAGGGACCACAACACCGGGGAGCTGTTTTTT. Translation: CASERDHNTGELFF.

The genes are TRBV6-2 or TRBV6-3 and TRBJ1-2; D might be TRBD1 (6 bases). The CDR3 length is 15 residues. The V gene lost 4 bases and the J gene lost 3 bases, with 15 bases spanning the gap. Germline CDR1 reads MNHEY; CDR2 reads SVGEGT. CDR3 DNA sequence: TGTGCCAGCAGTTCCTTACAGGGTTGGGACTATGGCTACACCTTC. Translation gives CASSSLQGWDYGYTF.

The chain is built from TRBV20-1 and TRBJ1-2, with D uncertain. This CDR3 comprises 11 residues. The germline V gene encodes CDR1 DFQATT and CDR2 SNEGSKA (reference sequence). The ends were cut back, 7 bases at V and 3 bases at J, with 9 bases in the middle. Written as DNA, the CDR3 is TGCAGTGTTCCGGGATACTATGGCTACACCTTC. It encodes CSVPGYYGYTF.

The rearrangement joins TRBV5-1 to TRBJ1-5; no clear D gene. Germline CDR1 and CDR2: SGHRS and YFSETQ. Trimming shortened V by 4 bases and J by 2 bases, and 13 bases separated the two germline ends. This CDR3 is built from 15 residues. CDR3 sequence (DNA): TGCGCCAGCAGCACTGGCCTGGCGGGCAATCAGCCCCAGCATTTT. Protein product: CASSTGLAGNQPQHF.

This clone was seen just once. The chain links TRBV5-4 to TRBJ1-2, with TRBD1 as a possible D gene (5 bases). This CDR3 spans 12 amino acids. Trimming shortened V by 9 bases and J by 2 bases, and 11 bases separated the two germline ends. The V gene's germline CDR1 is SGHNT and CDR2 YYREEE (reference sequence). In nucleotides, the CDR3 is TGTGCCATGCGCAGGGTAAACTATGGCTACACCTTC. It codes for CAMRRVNYGYTF.

The rearrangement links TRBV7-9 to TRBJ2-3; no clear D. The germline gives CDR1 SEHNR, CDR2 FQNEAQ (reference sequence). Trimming took 3 bases from V and 9 from J, leaving 10 bases between them. This CDR3 is 12 amino acids long. Here the CDR3 reads CASSFGLLTQYF. The CDR3 DNA reads TGTGCCAGCAGCTTTGGTCTCCTGACGCAGTATTTT. Together with reference TRBV7-9 and TRBJ2-3, the CDR3 gives the full variable domain: DTGVSQNPRHKITKRGQNVTFRCDPISEHNRLYWYRQTLGQGPEFLTYFQNEAQLEKSRLLSDRFSAERPKGSFSTLEIQRTEQGDSAMYLCASSFGLLTQYFGPGTRLTVL.

V and J are TRBV7-9 and TRBJ2-2; no firm D call. Per the germline V gene, CDR1 is SEHNR and CDR2 is FQNEAQ (reference sequence). Trimming removed 3 bases from V and 4 bases from J, with 12 bases in between. CDR3 length: 15 amino acids. The CDR3 sequence is CASSFTLLGTGELFF. DNA for the CDR3: TGTGCCAGCAGCTTCACCCTACTGGGCACCGGGGAGCTGTTTTTT.

The chain combines TRBV11-2 with TRBJ2-2; possibly TRBD2 for D (5 bases). CDR3 size: 17 residues. Trimming shortened V by 5 bases and J by 5 bases, and 21 bases separated the two germline ends. Looked up from germline, CDR1 is SGHAT and CDR2 is FQNNGV. The CDR3 DNA is TGTGCCAGCAGCGCGTGGGAAGCAGCGAGGAGGACCGGGGAGCTGTTTTTT. Residues: CASSAWEAARRTGELFF.

The chain carries TRBV10-2 and TRBJ2-7; the D gene is possibly TRBD2 (7 bases). Trimming shortened V by 6 bases and J by 6 bases, and 21 bases separated the two germline ends. In germline, CDR1 is WSHSY, CDR2 SAAADI. The CDR3 covers 15 residues. As DNA, the CDR3 is TGCGCCAGCAGCTCCCGTGGGGGGGGCGCGATCGAGCAGTACTTC. It codes for CASSSRGGGAIEQYF.

The rearrangement joins TRBV11-3 to TRBJ1-6; no clear D. The CDR3 runs to 15 residues. The germline V gene encodes CDR1 SGHNT and CDR2 YENEEA. The germline V and J ends were trimmed by 4 bases and 5 bases, with 12 bases remaining between them. The CDR3 loop reads CASSWRAAHNSPLHF. Written as DNA, the CDR3 is TGTGCCAGCAGCTGGAGGGCGGCCCATAATTCACCCCTCCACTTT.

This rearrangement joins TRBV12-3 or TRBV12-4 to TRBJ2-7; 10 nucleotides align to TRBD2. V shed 9 bases and J 9 bases; nucleotides not matched to a gene: 8. The CDR3 loop spans 12 amino acids. In DNA, the CDR3 is TGTGCCAGTAGCGGGGGGCCACCAGGGCAGTACTTC. Its translation: CASSGGPPGQYF.

The genes are TRBV5-6 and TRBJ1-3; 9 nucleotides line up with TRBD1. The CDR3 consists of 15 residues. CDR1 is SGHDT, CDR2 YYEEEE, per germline. After removal of 5 bases from V and 3 bases from J, the junction contained 6 bases not matched to a gene. The CDR3 spells CASSYRDRVGNTIYF. CDR3 DNA sequence: TGTGCCAGCAGTTACCGGGACAGGGTTGGAAACACCATATATTTT.

The V gene is TRBV4-1, the J gene TRBJ1-4; D perhaps matches TRBD1 (5 bases). The V gene lost 0 bases and the J gene lost 8 bases, with 13 bases spanning the gap. The CDR3 covers 15 residues. Germline assignment: CDR1 MGHRA and CDR2 YSYEKL. The CDR3 nucleotides are TGCGCCAGCAGCCAAGAGGGACTACTCGGGGAAAAACTGTTTTTT. Protein sequence: CASSQEGLLGEKLFF.

This chain's CDR3 is CASSYSPGTSAEQYF. As DNA, the CDR3 is TGTGCCAGCAGTTACTCCCCCGGGACTAGCGCCGAGCAGTACTTC. This chain connects TRBV6-5 to TRBJ2-7, with 10 bases aligning to TRBD2. The CDR3 loop spans 15 amino acids. The germline V gene has CDR1 MNHEY and CDR2 SVGAGI. The J segment lost 6 bases and the V segment lost 0 bases, leaving 5 bases of the junction unmatched.

The rearrangement uses TRBV24-1 and TRBJ1-1, with D perhaps TRBD1 (5 bases). The CDR3 is made up of 14 amino acids. The ends were cut back, 9 bases at V and 7 bases at J, with 20 bases in the middle. The germline V gene has CDR1 KGHDR and CDR2 SFDVKD. The CDR3 here is CATRGTPTGGEAFF. CDR3 bases: TGTGCCACCCGCGGGACTCCGACGGGGGGTGAAGCTTTCTTT.

This chain links TRBV7-2 with TRBJ1-3, with D unresolved. This CDR3 has 13 residues. Germline CDR1 reads SGHTA; CDR2 reads FQGNSA. V gave up 2 bases and J gave up 0 bases, with 2 bases separating them. CDR3 DNA: TGTGCCAGCAGCTTAACCTCTGGAAACACCATATATTTT. Its protein product is CASSLTSGNTIYF.

J is TRBJ2-3 and V is TRBV6-5; D unresolved. V shed 5 bases and J shed 2 bases, with 11 bases lying between them. The CDR3 loop spans 14 amino acids. Germline CDR1 is MNHEY and CDR2 is SVGAGI. CDR3 region: CASSPSGPTDTQYF. Written as DNA, the CDR3 is TGTGCCAGCAGTCCCTCCGGGCCCACAGATACGCAGTATTTT.

In DNA, the CDR3 is TGCGCCAGCAGCCAAGGAGGCGGTAGGGCAGGCGATTTGCATCCCGGCTACACCTTC. Its translation: CASSQGGGRAGDLHPGYTF. The rearrangement joins TRBV4-3 to TRBJ1-2; D uncertain. The germline V gene encodes CDR1 LGHNA and CDR2 YSLEER. V lost 1 base to trimming and J lost 8 bases, with 29 bases between them. The CDR3 consists of 19 residues.

The chain combines TRBV18 with TRBJ1-2, with unresolved D. The CDR3 has 13 amino acids. The germline V gene has CDR1 KGHSH and CDR2 LQKENI. V lost 4 bases and J 3 bases, leaving 9 bases between the germline ends. CDR3 DNA: TGTGCCAGCTCACTAACCCGCTACTATGGCTACACCTTC. Its protein is CASSLTRYYGYTF.

The genes are TRBV5-1 and TRBJ2-7, with 7 bases lining up with TRBD1. The junction had 5 bases not matched to a gene; V was cut back by 0 bases and J by 2 bases. The length of the CDR3 is 15 residues. Germline values: CDR1 SGHRS, CDR2 YFSETQ. In DNA form, the CDR3 reads TGCGCCAGCAGCTTGGGGGACAGAGCCACCTACGAGCAGTACTTC. This gives the protein CASSLGDRATYEQYF.